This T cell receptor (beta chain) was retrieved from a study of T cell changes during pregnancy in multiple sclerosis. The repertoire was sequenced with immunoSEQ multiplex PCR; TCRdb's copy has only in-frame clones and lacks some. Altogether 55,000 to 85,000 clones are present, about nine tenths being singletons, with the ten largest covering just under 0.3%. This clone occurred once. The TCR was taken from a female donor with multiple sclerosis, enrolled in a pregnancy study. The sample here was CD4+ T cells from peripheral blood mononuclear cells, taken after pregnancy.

CDR3 region: CASSLTSGRPFQETQYF. DNA of the CDR3: TGTGCCAGCAGCTTGACTAGCGGGAGGCCATTCCAAGAGACCCAGTACTTC. The rearrangement joins TRBV5-4 to TRBJ2-5; 12 nucleotides agree with TRBD2. CDR1 and CDR2 from the germline V gene are SGHNT and YYREEE (reference sequence). The J segment lost 1 base and the V segment lost 1 base, leaving 5 bases of the junction unmatched. This CDR3 region has 17 residues.